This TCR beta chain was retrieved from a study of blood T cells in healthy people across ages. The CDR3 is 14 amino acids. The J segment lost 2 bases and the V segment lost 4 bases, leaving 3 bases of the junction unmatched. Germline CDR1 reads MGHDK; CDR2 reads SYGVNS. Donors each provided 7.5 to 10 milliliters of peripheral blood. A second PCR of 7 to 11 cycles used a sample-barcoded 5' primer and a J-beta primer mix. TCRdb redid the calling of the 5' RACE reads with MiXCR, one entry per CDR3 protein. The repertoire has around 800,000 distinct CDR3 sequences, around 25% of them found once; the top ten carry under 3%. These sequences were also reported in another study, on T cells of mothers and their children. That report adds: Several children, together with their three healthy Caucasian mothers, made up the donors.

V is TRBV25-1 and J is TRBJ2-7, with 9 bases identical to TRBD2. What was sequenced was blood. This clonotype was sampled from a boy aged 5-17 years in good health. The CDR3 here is CASSASGAAYEQYF. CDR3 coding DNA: TGTGCCAGCAGTGCTAGCGGGGCCGCCTACGAGCAGTACTTC.